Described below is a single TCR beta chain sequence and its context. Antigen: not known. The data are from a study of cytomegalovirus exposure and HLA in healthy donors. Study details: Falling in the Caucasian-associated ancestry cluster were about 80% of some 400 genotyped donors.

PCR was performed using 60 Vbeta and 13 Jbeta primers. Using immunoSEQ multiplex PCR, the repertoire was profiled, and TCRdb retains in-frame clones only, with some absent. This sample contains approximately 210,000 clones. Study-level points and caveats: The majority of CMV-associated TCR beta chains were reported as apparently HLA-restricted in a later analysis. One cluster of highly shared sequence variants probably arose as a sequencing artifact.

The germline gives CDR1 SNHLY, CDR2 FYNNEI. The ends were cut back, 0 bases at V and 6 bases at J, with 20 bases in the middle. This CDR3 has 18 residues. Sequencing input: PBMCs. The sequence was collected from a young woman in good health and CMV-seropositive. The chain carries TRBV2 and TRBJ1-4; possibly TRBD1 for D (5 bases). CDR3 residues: CASSEAVGRGVRDEKLFF. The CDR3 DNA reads TGTGCCAGCAGTGAAGCGGTAGGGAGGGGTGTAAGGGATGAAAAACTGTTTTTT.